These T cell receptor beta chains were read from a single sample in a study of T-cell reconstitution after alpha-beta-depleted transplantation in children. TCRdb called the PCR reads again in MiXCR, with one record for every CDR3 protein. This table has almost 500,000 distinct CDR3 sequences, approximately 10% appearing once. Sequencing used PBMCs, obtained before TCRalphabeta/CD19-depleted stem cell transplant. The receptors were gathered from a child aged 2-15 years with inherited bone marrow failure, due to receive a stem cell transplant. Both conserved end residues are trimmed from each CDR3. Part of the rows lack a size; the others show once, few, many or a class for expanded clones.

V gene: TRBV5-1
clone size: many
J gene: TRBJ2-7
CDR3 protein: ASSLGPRDNSYEQY

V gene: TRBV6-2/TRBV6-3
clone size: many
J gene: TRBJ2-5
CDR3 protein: ASTAGVETQY

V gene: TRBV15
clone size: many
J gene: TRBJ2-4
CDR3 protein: ATQPGLASKNIQY

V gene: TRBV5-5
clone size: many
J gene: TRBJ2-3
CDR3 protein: ASSFNPGGYTDTQY

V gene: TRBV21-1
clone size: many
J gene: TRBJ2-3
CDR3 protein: ASSKRGGTPH

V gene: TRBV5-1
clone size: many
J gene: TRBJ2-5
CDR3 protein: ASSKVREETQY

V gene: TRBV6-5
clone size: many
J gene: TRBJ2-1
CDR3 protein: ASSYGEPGYNEQF

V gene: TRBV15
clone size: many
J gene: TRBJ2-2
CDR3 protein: ATSRDVGENTGELF

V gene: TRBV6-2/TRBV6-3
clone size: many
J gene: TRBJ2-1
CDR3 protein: ASTARLGWDLNEQF

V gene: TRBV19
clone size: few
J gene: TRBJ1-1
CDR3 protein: ASSIAGRGNTEAF

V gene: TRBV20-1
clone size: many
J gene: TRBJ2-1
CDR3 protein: SAPTGAGIYNEQF

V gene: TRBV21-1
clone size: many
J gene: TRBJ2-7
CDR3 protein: ASSNLLDEQY

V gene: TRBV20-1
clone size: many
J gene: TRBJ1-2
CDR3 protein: SARVRGRGYGYT

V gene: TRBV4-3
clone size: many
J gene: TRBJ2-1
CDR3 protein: ASSQDLAGGPTGEQF

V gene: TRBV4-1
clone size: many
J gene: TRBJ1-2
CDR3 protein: ASSQGAENYGYT

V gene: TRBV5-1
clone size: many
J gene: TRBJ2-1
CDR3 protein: ASSLAGDINEQF

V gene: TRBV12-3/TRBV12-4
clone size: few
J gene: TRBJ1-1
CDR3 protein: ASSFKRGTEAF

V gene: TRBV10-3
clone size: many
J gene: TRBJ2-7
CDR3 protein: AISESILAGVPLYEQY

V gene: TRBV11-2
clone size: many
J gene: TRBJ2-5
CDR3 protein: ASSLVSLQETQY

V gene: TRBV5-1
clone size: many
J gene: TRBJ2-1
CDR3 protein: ASSRGLGGNEQF

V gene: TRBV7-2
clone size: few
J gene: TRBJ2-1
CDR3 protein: ASSLALRSGSTNEQF

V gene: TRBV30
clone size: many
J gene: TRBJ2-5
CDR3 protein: AWSVQGETQY

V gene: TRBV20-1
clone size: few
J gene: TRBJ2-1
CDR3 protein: SAPRSVPGLPEF

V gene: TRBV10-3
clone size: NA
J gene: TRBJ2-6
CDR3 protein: AISDLGGVSSGANVLT

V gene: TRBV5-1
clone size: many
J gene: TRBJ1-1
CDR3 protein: ASSLQWGTEAF

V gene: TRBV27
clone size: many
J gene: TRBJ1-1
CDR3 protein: ASSLHKNTEAF

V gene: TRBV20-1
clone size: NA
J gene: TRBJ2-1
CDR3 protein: SARQPGGNEQF

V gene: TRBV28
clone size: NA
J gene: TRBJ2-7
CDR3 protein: ASSLGLLRYEQY

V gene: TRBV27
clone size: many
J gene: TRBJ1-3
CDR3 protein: ASSQGSSGNTIY

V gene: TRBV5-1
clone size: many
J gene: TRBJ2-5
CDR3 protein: ASSLDTSGSGETQY

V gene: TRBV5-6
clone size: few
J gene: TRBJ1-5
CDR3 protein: ASSFGAGIDGQPQH

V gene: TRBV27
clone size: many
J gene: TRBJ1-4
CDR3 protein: ATGLRGAQEKLF

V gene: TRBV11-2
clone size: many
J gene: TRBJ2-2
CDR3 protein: ASSRPGQSTGELF

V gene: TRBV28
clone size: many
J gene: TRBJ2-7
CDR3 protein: ASSKGSLQY

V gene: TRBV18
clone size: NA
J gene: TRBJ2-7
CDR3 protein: ASSPYATDTYEQY

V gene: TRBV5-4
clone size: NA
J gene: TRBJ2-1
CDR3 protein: ASSLEGGDNEQF

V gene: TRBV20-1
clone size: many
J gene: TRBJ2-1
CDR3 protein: SASFADEQF

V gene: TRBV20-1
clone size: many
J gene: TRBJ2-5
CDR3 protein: SAPHGGETQY

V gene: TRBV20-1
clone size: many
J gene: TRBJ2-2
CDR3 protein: SARDGRNTGELF

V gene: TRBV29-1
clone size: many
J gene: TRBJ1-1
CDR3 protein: SVGRQGDTEAF